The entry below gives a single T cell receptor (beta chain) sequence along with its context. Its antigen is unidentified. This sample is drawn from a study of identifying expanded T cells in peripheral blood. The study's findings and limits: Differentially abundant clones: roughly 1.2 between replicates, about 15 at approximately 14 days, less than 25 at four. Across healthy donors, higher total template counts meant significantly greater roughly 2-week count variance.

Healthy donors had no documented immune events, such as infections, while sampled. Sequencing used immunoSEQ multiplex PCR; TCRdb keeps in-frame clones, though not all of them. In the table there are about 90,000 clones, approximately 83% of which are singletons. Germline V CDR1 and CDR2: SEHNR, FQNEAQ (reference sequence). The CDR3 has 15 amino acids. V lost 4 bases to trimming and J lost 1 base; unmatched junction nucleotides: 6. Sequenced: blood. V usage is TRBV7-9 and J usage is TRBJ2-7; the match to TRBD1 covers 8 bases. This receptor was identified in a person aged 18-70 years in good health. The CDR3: CASSSPGQGSYEQYF. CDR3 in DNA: TGTGCCAGCAGCTCCCCAGGACAGGGATCCTACGAGCAGTACTTC.